This TCR beta chain was recovered during a study of shared clonotypes between healthy human individuals. Investigators spread the genomic DNA of each subset evenly over several immunoSEQ plates. Produced via immunoSEQ multiplex PCR; TCRdb's table is partial and in-frame only. Among hundreds of thousands of clones listed, around 96% were seen once. This clone was found once. CDR1 SGHNT and CDR2 YENEEA come from the germline V gene. The CDR3 extends over 14 amino acids. V was shortened by 6 bases and J by 3 bases, with 12 bases between the two germline ends. In the naive CD8 group, cells lacked CD45RO and were positively selected for CCR7, so terminally differentiated effector memory CD45RA+ cells were left out.

The source is a woman under 40 in good health. The sequencing input was naive CD8+ T cells sorted from blood. V is TRBV11-3 and J is TRBJ2-1; possibly TRBD1 for D (6 bases). The CDR3 DNA is TGTGCCAGCAGTCCTGGGGACAACTACAATGAGCAGTTCTTC. Translating gives CASSPGDNYNEQFF.